This entry features one TCR beta chain sequence. Its target is not known. The source of the sample is a study of CD8+ T cells in alopecia areata. Background on the study: Treated patients were dosed with oral tofacitinib, taking 5 to 10 mg twice daily. Overall study findings and caveats: Relative to mice, TCR sharing across patients was less clear, a difference possibly HLA-related. Higher clonality than in normal scalp was seen in lesional scalp, especially alopecia totalis/universalis.

Following extraction, RNA underwent reverse transcription to cDNA, which served as the sequencing template. Libraries were prepared by immunoSEQ multiplex PCR; TCRdb keeps only in-frame clonotypes and omits some of them. The sample contains 150,000 or so clones, around 47% of which appear only once. CDR3 length: 15 amino acids. CDR1 is MDHEN, CDR2 SYDVKM, per germline. V was shortened by 1 base and J by 2 bases, with 8 bases between the two germline ends. This TCR was recovered from a human donor with alopecia areata. This chain links TRBV28 with TRBJ2-2; D unclear. The sample comprised CD4+ T cells sorted from blood. DNA of the CDR3: TGTGCCAGCAGTTTATTACTAACAAACACCGGGGAGCTGTTTTTT. This gives the protein CASSLLLTNTGELFF.